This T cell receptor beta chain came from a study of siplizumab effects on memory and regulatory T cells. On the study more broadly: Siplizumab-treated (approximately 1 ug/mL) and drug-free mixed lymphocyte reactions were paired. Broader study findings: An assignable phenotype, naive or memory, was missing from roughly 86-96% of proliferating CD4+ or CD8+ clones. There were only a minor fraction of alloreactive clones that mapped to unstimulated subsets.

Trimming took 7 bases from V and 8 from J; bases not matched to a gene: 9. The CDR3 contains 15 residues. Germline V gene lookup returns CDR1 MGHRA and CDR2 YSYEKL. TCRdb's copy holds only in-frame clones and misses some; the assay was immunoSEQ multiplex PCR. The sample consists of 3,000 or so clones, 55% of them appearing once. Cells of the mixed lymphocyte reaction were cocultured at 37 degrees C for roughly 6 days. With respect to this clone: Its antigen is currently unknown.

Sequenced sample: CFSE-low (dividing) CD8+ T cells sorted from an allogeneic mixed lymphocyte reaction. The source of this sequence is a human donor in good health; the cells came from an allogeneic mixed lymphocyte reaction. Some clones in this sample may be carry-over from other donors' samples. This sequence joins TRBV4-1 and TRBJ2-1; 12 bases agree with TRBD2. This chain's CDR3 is CASTGLAGHGDEQFF. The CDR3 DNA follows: TGCGCCAGCACCGGACTAGCGGGGCACGGAGATGAGCAGTTCTTC.